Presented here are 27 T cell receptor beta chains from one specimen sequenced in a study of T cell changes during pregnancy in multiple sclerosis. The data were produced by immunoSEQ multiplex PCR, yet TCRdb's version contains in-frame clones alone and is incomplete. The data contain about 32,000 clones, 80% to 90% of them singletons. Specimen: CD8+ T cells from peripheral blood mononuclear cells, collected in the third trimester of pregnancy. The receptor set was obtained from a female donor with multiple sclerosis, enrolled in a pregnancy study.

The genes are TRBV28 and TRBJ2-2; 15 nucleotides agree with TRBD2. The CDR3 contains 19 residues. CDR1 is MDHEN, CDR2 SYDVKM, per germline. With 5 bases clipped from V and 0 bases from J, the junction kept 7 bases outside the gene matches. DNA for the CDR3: TGTGCCAGCAGTCTCTGGACTAGCGGGAGGGCCCCGAACACCGGGGAGCTGTTTTTT. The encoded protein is CASSLWTSGRAPNTGELFF.

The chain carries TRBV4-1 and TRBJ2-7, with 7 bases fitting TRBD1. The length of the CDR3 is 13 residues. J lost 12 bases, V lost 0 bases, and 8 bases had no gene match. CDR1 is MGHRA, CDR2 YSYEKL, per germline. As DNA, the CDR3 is TGCGCCAGCAGCCAAGAAGGTCGGGACAGTTTGTACTTC. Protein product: CASSQEGRDSLYF.

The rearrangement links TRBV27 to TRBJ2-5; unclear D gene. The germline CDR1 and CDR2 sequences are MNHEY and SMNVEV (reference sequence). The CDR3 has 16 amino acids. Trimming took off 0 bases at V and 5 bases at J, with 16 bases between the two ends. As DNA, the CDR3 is TGTGCCAGCAGTTTATCCTGGAGCCCTCGTCGGGAGACCCAGTACTTC. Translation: CASSLSWSPRRETQYF.

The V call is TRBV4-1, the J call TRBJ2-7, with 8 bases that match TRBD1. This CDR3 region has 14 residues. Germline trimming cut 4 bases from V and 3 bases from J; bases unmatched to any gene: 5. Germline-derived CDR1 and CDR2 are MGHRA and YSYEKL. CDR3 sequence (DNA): TGCGCCAGCAGCCCTCGGACAGGGCTCTACGAGCAGTACTTC. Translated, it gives CASSPRTGLYEQYF.

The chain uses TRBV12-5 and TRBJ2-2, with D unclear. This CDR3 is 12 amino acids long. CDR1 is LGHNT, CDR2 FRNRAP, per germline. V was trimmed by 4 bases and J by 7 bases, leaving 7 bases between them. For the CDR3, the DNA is TGTGCTAGTGGTTCCCCTAACGGGGAGCTGTTTTTT. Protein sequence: CASGSPNGELFF.

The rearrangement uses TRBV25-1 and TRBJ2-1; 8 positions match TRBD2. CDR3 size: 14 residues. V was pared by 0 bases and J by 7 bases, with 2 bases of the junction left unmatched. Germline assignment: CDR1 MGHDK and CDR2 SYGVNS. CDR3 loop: CASSEYVAGNEQFF. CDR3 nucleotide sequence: TGTGCCAGCAGTGAATACGTAGCGGGGAATGAGCAGTTCTTC.

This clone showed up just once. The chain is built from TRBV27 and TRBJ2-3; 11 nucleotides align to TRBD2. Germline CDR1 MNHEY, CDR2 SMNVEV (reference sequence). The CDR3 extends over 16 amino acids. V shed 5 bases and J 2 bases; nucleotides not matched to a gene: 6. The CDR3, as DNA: TGTGCCAGCAGTCCCTGGACTAGCGGGTACACAGATACGCAGTATTTT. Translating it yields CASSPWTSGYTDTQYF.

The DNA for the CDR3 is TGTGCCAGCCAGGGGAGCGGGGAGCTGTTTTTT. Amino acids: CASQGSGELFF. This chain uses TRBV7-6 with TRBJ2-2; tentatively, D is TRBD1 (6 bases). V dropped 8 bases and J dropped 7 bases, with 8 bases sitting between them. Germline CDR1 is SGHVS and CDR2 is FNYEAQ. This CDR3 is built from 11 residues.

CDR3 DNA: TGCAGCACCTGGGGGGGACTAGCGGGGGGACGCAGCACAGATACGCAGTATTTT. Translated: CSTWGGLAGGRSTDTQYF. The chain couples TRBV29-1 to TRBJ2-3, with TRBD2 matching over 15 bases. This CDR3 is 18 amino acids long. The junction had 12 bases not matched to a gene; V was cut back by 8 bases and J by 0 bases. Germline CDR1 and CDR2: SQVTM and ANQGSEA.

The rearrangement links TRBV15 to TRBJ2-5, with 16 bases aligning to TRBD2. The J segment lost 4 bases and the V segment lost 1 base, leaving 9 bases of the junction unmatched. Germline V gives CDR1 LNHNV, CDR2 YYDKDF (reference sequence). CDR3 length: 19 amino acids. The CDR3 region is CATSRVGRGLAGGRETQYF. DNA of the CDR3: TGTGCCACCAGCAGAGTGGGTAGGGGACTAGCGGGGGGGCGAGAGACCCAGTACTTC. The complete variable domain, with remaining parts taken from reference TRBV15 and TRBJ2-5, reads DAMVIQNPRYQVTQFGKPVTLSCSQTLNHNVMYWYQQKSSQAPKLLFHYYDKDFNNEADTPDNFQSRRPNTSFCFLDIRSPGLGDTAMYLCATSRVGRGLAGGRETQYFGPGTRLLVL.

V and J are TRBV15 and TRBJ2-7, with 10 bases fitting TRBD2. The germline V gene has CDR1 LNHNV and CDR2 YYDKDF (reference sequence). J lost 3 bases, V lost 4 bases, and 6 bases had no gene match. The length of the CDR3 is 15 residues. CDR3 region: CATSKGGLADYEQYF. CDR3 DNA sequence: TGTGCCACCAGCAAAGGAGGACTAGCGGACTACGAGCAGTACTTC.

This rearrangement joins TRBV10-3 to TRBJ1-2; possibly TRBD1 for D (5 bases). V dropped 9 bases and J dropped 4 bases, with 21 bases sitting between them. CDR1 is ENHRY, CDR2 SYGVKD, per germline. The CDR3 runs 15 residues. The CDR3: CAIGDFALASYGYTF. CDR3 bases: TGTGCCATAGGGGACTTTGCACTGGCGAGCTATGGCTACACCTTC.

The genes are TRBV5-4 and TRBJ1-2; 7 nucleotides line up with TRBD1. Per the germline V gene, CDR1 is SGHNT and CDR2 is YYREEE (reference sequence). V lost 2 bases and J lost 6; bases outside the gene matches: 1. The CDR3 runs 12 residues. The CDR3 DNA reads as TGTGCCAGCAGCTTAGGGACAGATGGCTACACCTTC. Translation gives CASSLGTDGYTF.

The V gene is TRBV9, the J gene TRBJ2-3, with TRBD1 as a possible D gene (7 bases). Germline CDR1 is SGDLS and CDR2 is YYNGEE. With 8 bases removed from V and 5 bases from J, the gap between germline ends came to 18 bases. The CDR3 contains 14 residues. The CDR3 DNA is TGTGCCAGTGGAGGGGGCGGGCCTGGAGATACGCAGTATTTT. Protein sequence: CASGGGGPGDTQYF. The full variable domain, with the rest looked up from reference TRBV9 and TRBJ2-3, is DSGVTQTPKHLITATGQRVTLRCSPRSGDLSVYWYQQSLDQGLQFLIQYYNGEERAKGNILERFSAQQFPDLHSELNLSSLELGDSALYFCASGGGGPGDTQYFGPGTRLTVL.

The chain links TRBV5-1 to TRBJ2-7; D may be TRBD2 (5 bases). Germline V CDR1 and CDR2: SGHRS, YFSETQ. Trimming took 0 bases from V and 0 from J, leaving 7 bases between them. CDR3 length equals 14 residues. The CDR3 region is CASSLGLASYEQYF. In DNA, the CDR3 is TGCGCCAGCAGCTTGGGGCTAGCCTCCTACGAGCAGTACTTC.

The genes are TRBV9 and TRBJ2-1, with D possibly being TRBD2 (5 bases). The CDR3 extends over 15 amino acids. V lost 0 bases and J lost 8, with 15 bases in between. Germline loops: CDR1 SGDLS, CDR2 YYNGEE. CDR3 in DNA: TGTGCCAGCAGCGTAGAGGCTAGCTTACAAGATGAGCAGTTCTTC. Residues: CASSVEASLQDEQFF.

The CDR3 sequence: CASSWTATSGGANEQFF. CDR3 in DNA: TGTGCCAGCAGCTGGACCGCGACTAGCGGGGGGGCAAATGAGCAGTTCTTC. The chain links TRBV5-6 to TRBJ2-1; 14 nucleotides line up with TRBD2. Germline values: CDR1 SGHDT, CDR2 YYEEEE. The CDR3 contains 17 residues. The V segment lost 3 bases and the J segment 7 bases; nucleotides outside the gene matches: 9.

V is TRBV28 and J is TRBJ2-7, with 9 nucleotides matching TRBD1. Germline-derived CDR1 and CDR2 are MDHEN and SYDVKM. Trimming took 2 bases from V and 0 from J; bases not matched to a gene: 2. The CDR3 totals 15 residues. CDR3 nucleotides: TGTGCCAGCAGTTTAGAGGGACAGGGCTCCTACGAGCAGTACTTC. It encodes CASSLEGQGSYEQYF.

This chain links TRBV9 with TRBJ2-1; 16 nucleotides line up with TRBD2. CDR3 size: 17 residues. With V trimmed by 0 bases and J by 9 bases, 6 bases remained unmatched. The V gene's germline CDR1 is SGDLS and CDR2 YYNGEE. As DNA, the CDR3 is TGTGCCAGCAGCGTAGCGGGACTAGCGGGGGGGCCGGGTGAGCAGTTCTTC. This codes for CASSVAGLAGGPGEQFF.

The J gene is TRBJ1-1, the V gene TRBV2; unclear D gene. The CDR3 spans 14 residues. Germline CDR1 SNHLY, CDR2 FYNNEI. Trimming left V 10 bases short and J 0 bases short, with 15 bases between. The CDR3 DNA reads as TGTGCCACCCAAAGAGGATTCTTGAACACTGAAGCTTTCTTT. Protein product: CATQRGFLNTEAFF.

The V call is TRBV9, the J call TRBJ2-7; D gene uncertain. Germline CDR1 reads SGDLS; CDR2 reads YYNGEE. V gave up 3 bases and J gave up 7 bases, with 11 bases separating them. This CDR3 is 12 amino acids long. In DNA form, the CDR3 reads TGTGCCAGCAGCGGGCCAGGTGGGGAGCAGTACTTC. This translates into CASSGPGGEQYF.

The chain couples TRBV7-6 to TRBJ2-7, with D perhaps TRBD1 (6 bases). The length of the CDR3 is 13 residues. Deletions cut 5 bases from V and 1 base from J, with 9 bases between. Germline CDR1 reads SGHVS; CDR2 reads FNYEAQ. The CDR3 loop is CASSPDSSYEQYF. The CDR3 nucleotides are TGTGCCAGCAGCCCGGACAGTTCCTACGAGCAGTACTTC.

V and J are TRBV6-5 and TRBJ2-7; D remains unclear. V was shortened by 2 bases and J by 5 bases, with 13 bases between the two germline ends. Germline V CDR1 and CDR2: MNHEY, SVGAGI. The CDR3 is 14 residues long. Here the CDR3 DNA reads TGTGCCAGCAGTTACACTCGAATTCAGGACGAGCAGTACTTC. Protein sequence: CASSYTRIQDEQYF.

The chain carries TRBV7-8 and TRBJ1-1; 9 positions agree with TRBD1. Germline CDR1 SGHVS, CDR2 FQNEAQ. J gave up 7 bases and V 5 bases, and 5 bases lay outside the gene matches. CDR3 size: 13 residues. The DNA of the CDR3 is TGTGCCAGCAGCCCCCGGACAGGGGTTGAAGCTTTCTTT. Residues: CASSPRTGVEAFF.

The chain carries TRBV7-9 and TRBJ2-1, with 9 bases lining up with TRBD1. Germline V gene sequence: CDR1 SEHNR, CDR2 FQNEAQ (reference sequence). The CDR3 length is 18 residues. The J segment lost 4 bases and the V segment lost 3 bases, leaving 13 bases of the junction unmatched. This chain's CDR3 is CASSLGERRDRVYNEQFF. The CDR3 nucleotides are TGTGCCAGCAGCTTGGGGGAGAGACGGGACAGGGTTTACAATGAGCAGTTCTTC.

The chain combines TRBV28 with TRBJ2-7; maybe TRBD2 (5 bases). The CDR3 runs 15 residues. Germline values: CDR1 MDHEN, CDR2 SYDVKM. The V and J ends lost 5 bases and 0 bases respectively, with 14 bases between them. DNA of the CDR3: TGTGCCAGCAGTCTTCTTAGGAGGCTCTCCTACGAGCAGTACTTC. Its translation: CASSLLRRLSYEQYF. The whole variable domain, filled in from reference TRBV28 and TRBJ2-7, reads DVKVTQSSRYLVKRTGEKVFLECVQDMDHENMFWYRQDPGLGLRLIYFSYDVKMKEKGDIPEGYSVSREKKERFSLILESASTNQTSMYLCASSLLRRLSYEQYFGPGTRLTVT.

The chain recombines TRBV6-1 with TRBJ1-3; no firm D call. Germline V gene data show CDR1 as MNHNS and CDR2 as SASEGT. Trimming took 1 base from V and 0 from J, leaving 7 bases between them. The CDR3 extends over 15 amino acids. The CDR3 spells CASSEGPSSGNTIYF. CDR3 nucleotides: TGTGCCAGCAGTGAAGGGCCTAGCTCTGGAAACACCATATATTTT.